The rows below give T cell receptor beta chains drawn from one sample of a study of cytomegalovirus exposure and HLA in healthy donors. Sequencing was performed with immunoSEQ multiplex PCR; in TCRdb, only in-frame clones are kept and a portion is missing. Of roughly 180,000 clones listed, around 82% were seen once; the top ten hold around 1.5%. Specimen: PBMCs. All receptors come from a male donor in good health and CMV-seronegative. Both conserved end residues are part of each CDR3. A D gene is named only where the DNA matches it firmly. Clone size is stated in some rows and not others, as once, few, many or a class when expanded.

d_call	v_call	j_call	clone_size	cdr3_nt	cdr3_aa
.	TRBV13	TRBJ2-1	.	TGTGCCAGCATGCCTTGGAGGGAAAAAAACAATGAGCAGTTCTTC	CASMPWREKNNEQFF
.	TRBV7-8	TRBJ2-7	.	TGTGCCAGCACCCCCCGGGGGGCAGACGGTTACGAGCAGTACTTC	CASTPRGADGYEQYF
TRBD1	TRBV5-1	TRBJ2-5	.	TGCGCCAGCAGGACAGGGCGCGAAAAAGAGACCCAGTACTTC	CASRTGREKETQYF
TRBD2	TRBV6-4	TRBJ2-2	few	TGTGCCAGCAGTCGGCTAGCGGGAGGCCTGACCGGGGAGCTGTTTTTT	CASSRLAGGLTGELFF
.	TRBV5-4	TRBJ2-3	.	TGTGCCAGCACCCGAGGGGGCGGGGGGATCCGGAGTACAGATACGCAGTATTTT	CASTRGGGGIRSTDTQYF
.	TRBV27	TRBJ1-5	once	TGTGCCAGCAGTTTGGCGGGACGGAGACCGCTTAGCAATCAGCCCCAGCATTTT	CASSLAGRRPLSNQPQHF
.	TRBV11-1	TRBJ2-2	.	TGTGCCAGCAGCTTAGTCTCGACAGCGAACACCGGGGAGCTGTTTTTT	CASSLVSTANTGELFF
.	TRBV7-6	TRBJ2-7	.	TGTGCCAGCAGCCCAATCGCAGGACAATACTCCTACGAGCAGTACTTC	CASSPIAGQYSYEQYF
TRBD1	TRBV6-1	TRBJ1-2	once	TGTGCCACCGGCTGGACAGGGGACTATGGCTACACCTTC	CATGWTGDYGYTF
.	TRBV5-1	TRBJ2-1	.	TGCGCCAGCAGCCGAGGGCCGAACAATGAGCAGTTCTTC	CASSRGPNNEQFF
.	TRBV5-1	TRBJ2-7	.	TGCGCCAGCAGCTTGGAACGGAGCTCCTACGAGCAGTACTTC	CASSLERSSYEQYF
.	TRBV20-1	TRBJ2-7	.	TGCAGTGCTAGGTATAACTACGAGCAGTACTTC	CSARYNYEQYF
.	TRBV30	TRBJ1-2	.	TGTGCCTGGGCAGGGAGGCTTGGCTACACCTTC	CAWAGRLGYTF
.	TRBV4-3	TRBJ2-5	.	TGCGCCAGCAGCCAAGGGCCAGGGTACCAAGAGACCCAGTACTTC	CASSQGPGYQETQYF
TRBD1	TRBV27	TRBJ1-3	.	TGTGCCAGCAGTATCGACCCGACAGGGGGAAACACCATATATTTT	CASSIDPTGGNTIYF
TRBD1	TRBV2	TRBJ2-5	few	TGTGCCAGCAGGGACGGACAGGGGAGGGAGACCCAGTACTTC	CASRDGQGRETQYF
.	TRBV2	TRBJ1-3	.	TGTGCCAGCAGTCGGGGAGGTGGAAACACCATATATTTT	CASSRGGGNTIYF
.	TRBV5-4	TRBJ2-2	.	TGTGCCAGCAGCTTGGACCCAGGGGCGAACACCGGGGAGCTGTTTTTT	CASSLDPGANTGELFF
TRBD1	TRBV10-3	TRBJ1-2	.	TGTGCCACCAACGAACTGGACAGGGAGGGTGGCTACACCTTC	CATNELDREGGYTF
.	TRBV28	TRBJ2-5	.	TGTGCCAGCAGTTTCCAGGGATCCCGAGAGACCCAGTACTTC	CASSFQGSRETQYF
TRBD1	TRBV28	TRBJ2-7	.	TGTGCCAGCAGCCCGAGGACAGGGAGCTACGAGCAGTACTTC	CASSPRTGSYEQYF
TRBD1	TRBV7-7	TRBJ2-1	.	TGTGCCAGCAGCTTGGGACAGGGGTCCTACAATGAGCAGTTCTTC	CASSLGQGSYNEQFF
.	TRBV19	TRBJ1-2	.	TGTGCCAGTAGTATAGAGACAGCTAACTATGGCTACACCTTC	CASSIETANYGYTF
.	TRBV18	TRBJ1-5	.	TGTGCCAGCTCAGGCGACACCAGCAATCAGCCCCAGCATTTT	CASSGDTSNQPQHF
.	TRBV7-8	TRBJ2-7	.	TGTGCCAGCAGCTTAGGAGGTCCTATCTACGAGCAGTACTTC	CASSLGGPIYEQYF
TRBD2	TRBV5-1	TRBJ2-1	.	TGCGCCAGTAACCTAGCGGGAGGCTACAATGAGCAGTTCTTC	CASNLAGGYNEQFF
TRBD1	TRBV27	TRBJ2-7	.	TGTGCCAGCAGTCTGGACAGGGCCTACGAGCAGTACTTC	CASSLDRAYEQYF
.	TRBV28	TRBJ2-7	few	TGTGCCAGCGTCGAACGCTGGGGCAGATCCTACGAGCAGTACTTC	CASVERWGRSYEQYF
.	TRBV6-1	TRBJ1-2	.	TGTGCCAGCAGTGAAATGTCAGGAATCTATGGCTACACCTTC	CASSEMSGIYGYTF
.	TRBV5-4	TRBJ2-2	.	TGTGCCAGCAGCCGTGACAGCAACACCGGGGAGCTGTTTTTT	CASSRDSNTGELFF
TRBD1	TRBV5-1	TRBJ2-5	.	TGCGCCAGCAGCTCGGATGGGACAGGGGGTAGTCAAGAGACCCAGTACTTC	CASSSDGTGGSQETQYF
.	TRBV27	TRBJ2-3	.	TGTGCCAGCAGGGGGGGGGCTTCGGATACGCAGTATTTT	CASRGGASDTQYF
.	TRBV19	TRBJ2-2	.	TGTGCCAGTAGTATTCAGGGGACCGGGGAGCTGTTTTTT	CASSIQGTGELFF
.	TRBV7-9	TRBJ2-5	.	TGTGCCATCCCCTTTGGACTGCGTCCGGGTGCCCAGTACTTC	CAIPFGLRPGAQYF
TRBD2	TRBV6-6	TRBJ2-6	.	TGTGCCAGCAGTTACACGGGGGGTGGGGCCAACGTCCTGACTTTC	CASSYTGGGANVLTF
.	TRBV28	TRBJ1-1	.	TGTGCCAGCAGTTTAGTAGGAGGCGGTGAAGCTTTCTTT	CASSLVGGGEAFF
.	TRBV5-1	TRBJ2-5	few	TGCGCCAGCAGCTTGGGAAGTCGAGAAGAGACCCAGTACTTC	CASSLGSREETQYF
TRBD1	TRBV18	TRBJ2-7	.	TGTGCCAGCTCACCTAGGACAGGGGCTTCCTACGAGCAGTACTTC	CASSPRTGASYEQYF
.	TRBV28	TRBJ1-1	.	TGTGCCAGCAGTCCCGGGACAAAGAACACTGAAGCTTTCTTT	CASSPGTKNTEAFF
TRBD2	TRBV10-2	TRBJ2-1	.	TGCGCCAGCAGTTGGCCGGGACTAGCGGGGGATAATGAGCAGTTCTTC	CASSWPGLAGDNEQFF
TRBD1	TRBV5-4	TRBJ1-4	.	TGTGCCAGCAGCCCAAGACAGGGTATGGAGGAAAAACTGTTTTTT	CASSPRQGMEEKLFF
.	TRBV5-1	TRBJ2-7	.	TGCGCCAGCAGCTTGGGCACCTTCGGGGGAGCGGCCTACGAGCAGTACTTC	CASSLGTFGGAAYEQYF
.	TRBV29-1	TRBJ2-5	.	TGCAGCGTTGTTCAGGCCGGCCAAGAGACCCAGTACTTC	CSVVQAGQETQYF